The T cell receptor (beta chain) described here comes from a study of identical twins. TCRdb independently ran MiXCR on the 5' RACE reads; one entry per CDR3 protein. The table shows about 900,000 distinct CDR3 sequences, with around 12% occurring only once. V lost 0 bases and J 14 bases, leaving 7 bases between the germline ends. This CDR3 is 11 amino acids long. Germline CDR1 and CDR2: LGHNA and YNFKEQ. This clonotype was seen repeatedly, ten times or more. The sample was also linked to a second study, of yellow fever vaccine responses in identical twins. That paper adds: Twins showed a vaccine T cell response that reportedly seemed partly convergent, partly personalized.

The chain has TRBV4-2 and TRBJ1-4; TRBD1 is a possible D gene (5 bases). This sequence originates from a woman between 18 and 30 years old in good health. The sequenced sample consisted of PBMCs. CDR3 protein: CASSQEGPLFF. The DNA of the CDR3 is TGTGCCAGCAGCCAAGAGGGACCGCTGTTTTTT.